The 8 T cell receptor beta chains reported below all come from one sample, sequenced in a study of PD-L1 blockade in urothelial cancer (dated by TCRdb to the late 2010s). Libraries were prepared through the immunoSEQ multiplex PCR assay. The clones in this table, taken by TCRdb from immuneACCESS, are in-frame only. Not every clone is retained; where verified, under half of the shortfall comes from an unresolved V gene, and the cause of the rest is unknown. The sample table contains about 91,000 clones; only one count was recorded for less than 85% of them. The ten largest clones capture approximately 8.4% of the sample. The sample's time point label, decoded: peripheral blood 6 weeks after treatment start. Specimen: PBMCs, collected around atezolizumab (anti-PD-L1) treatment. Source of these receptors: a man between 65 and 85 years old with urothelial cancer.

The CDR3 reads CASSLAREGGETQYF. CDR3 in DNA: TGCGCCAGCAGCTTGGCCAGGGAGGGCGGAGAGACCCAGTACTTC. The chain is built from TRBV5-1 and TRBJ2-5; 7 bases agree with TRBD2. There are 15 residues in the CDR3. The V and J ends lost 0 bases and 4 bases, in that order; junction bases with no gene match: 6. Germline-derived CDR1 and CDR2 are SGHRS and YFSETQ. The variable domain in full, completed from reference TRBV5-1 and TRBJ2-5, reads KAGVTQTPRYLIKTRGQQVTLSCSPISGHRSVSWYQQTPGQGLQFLFEYFSETQRNKGNFPGRFSGRQFSNSRSEMNVSTLELGDSALYLCASSLAREGGETQYFGPGTRLLVL.

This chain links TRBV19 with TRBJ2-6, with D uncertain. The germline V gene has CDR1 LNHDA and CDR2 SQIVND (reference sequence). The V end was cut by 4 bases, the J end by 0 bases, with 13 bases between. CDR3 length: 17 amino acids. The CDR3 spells CASSTIGDLSGANVLTF. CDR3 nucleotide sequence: TGTGCCAGTAGTACGATCGGAGACCTCTCTGGGGCCAACGTCCTGACTTTC. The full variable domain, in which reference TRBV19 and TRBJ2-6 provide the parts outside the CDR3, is DGGITQSPKYLFRKEGQNVTLSCEQNLNHDAMYWYRQDPGQGLRLIYYSQIVNDFQKGDIAEGYSVSREKKESFPLTVTSAQKNPTAFYLCASSTIGDLSGANVLTFGAGSRLTVL.

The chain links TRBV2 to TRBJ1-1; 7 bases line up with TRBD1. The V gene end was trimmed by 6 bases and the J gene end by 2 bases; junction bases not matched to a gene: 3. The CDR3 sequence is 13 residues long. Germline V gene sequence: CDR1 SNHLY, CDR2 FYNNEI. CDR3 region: CASRTGRNTEAFF. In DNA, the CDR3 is TGTGCCAGCAGGACAGGGAGAAACACTGAAGCTTTCTTT.

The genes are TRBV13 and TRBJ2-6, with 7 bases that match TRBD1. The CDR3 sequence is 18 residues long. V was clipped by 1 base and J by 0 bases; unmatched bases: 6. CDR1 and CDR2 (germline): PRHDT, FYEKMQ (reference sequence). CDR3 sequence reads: CASSLEGQTPSGANVLTF. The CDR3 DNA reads TGTGCCAGCAGCTTAGAGGGACAGACTCCCTCTGGGGCCAACGTCCTGACTTTC.

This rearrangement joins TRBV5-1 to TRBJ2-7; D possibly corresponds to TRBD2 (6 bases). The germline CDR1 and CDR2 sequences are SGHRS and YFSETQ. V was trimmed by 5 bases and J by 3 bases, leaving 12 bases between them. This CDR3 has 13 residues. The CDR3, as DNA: TGCGCCAGCAGGGAGGGGAGCGGCTACGAGCAGTACTTC. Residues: CASREGSGYEQYF.

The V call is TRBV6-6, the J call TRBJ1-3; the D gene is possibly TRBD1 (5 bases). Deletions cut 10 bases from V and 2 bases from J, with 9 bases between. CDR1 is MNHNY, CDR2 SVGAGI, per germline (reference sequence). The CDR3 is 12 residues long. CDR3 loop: CAIGGAGNTIYF. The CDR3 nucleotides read TGTGCCATAGGAGGGGCTGGAAACACCATATATTTT.

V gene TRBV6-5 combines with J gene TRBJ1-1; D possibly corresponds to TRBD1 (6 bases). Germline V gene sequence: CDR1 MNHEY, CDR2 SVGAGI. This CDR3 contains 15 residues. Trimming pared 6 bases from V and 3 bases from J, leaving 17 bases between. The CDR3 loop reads CASRQQGSRDTEAFF. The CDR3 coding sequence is TGTGCCAGCAGACAACAGGGTTCGAGAGACACTGAAGCTTTCTTT.

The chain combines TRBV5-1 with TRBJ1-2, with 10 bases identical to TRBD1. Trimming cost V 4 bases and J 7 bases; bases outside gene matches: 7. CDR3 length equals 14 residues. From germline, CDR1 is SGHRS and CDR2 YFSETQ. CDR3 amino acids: CASSAGTGEGGYTF. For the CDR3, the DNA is TGCGCCAGCAGCGCCGGGACAGGGGAAGGTGGCTACACCTTC.